These 27 T cell receptor beta chains share one sample of origin, sequenced in a study of cytomegalovirus exposure and HLA in healthy donors. The PCR contained 60 Vbeta and 13 Jbeta primers. Method: immunoSEQ multiplex PCR; TCRdb's copy keeps in-frame clones and lacks some. The sample has roughly 120,000 clones; roughly 70% are singletons. Sample: PBMCs. These receptor sequences come from a woman aged 25 to 39 in good health and CMV-seronegative.

The genes are TRBV4-2 and TRBJ1-2, with D hard to call. The CDR3 sequence is 14 residues long. V lost 0 bases to trimming and J lost 8 bases, with 13 bases between them. Looked up from germline, CDR1 is LGHNA and CDR2 is YNFKEQ. CDR3: CASSQDLPTPGYTF. CDR3 nucleotides: TGTGCCAGCAGCCAAGATCTCCCCACACCGGGCTACACCTTC.

As regards this clone: Other nucleotide sequences from this sample produce the same CDR3. The rearrangement uses TRBV27 and TRBJ2-7, with D possibly being TRBD1 (5 bases). Germline V gives CDR1 MNHEY, CDR2 SMNVEV (reference sequence). This CDR3 is 13 amino acids long. V lost 2 bases and J lost 4, with 9 bases in between. The chain's CDR3 is CASSLASGYEQYF. The DNA of the CDR3 is TGTGCCAGCAGTTTAGCGTCAGGGTACGAGCAGTACTTC.

The V call is TRBV6-1, the J call TRBJ1-4; the D is unclear. With 2 bases removed from V and 7 bases from J, the gap between germline ends came to 14 bases. This CDR3 is built from 15 residues. CDR1 MNHNS and CDR2 SASEGT come from the germline V gene. The DNA of the CDR3 is TGTGCCAGCAGTGAACCCCCCCGGTTCGGTGAAAAACTGTTTTTT. The encoded protein is CASSEPPRFGEKLFF.

This sequence joins TRBV25-1 and TRBJ1-1; 8 bases align to TRBD1. CDR3 size: 13 residues. J was trimmed by 11 bases and V by 3 bases; bases with no gene match: 8. Germline lookup yields CDR1 MGHDK and CDR2 SYGVNS. The CDR3 sequence is CASSEAGGSEAFF. DNA of the CDR3: TGTGCCAGCAGTGAGGCAGGGGGCAGTGAGGCTTTCTTT.

This clone was seen many times. The chain uses TRBV7-8 and TRBJ2-7; 7 nucleotides match TRBD1. CDR3 size: 16 residues. The germline V gene encodes CDR1 SGHVS and CDR2 FQNEAQ. The V gene end was trimmed by 1 base and the J gene end by 1 base; junction bases not matched to a gene: 7. CDR3 residues: CASSLVRQGRSYEQYF. The CDR3 DNA follows: TGTGCCAGCAGCTTAGTACGACAGGGACGTTCCTACGAGCAGTACTTC.

J is TRBJ1-1 and V is TRBV7-2, with D tentatively TRBD1 (5 bases). Germline V gene data show CDR1 as SGHTA and CDR2 as FQGNSA. The V end was cut by 1 base, the J end by 5 bases, with 11 bases between. This CDR3 spans 14 amino acids. CDR3 sequence reads: CASSLETAGTEAFF. The CDR3, as DNA: TGTGCCAGCAGCTTAGAGACAGCGGGGACTGAAGCTTTCTTT.

The chain couples TRBV5-1 to TRBJ1-2; the D gene is possibly TRBD1 (5 bases). Germline assignment: CDR1 SGHRS and CDR2 YFSETQ. V lost 0 bases to trimming and J lost 5 bases, with 17 bases between them. CDR3 length equals 16 residues. CDR3 region: CASSLGAGNNVYGYTF. The CDR3 DNA sequence: TGCGCCAGCAGCTTGGGGGCAGGGAACAATGTTTATGGCTACACCTTC.

The chain employs TRBV10-3 and TRBJ2-5; TRBD2 matches at 14 bases. The junction had 9 bases not matched to a gene; V was cut back by 4 bases and J by 2 bases. Germline V gene data show CDR1 as ENHRY and CDR2 as SYGVKD. This CDR3 has 18 amino acids. CDR3 amino acids: CAISGKGLAGVGQETQYF. The CDR3 DNA is TGTGCCATCAGTGGGAAGGGACTAGCGGGAGTGGGACAAGAGACCCAGTACTTC.

This clone was seen once. V gene TRBV27 combines with J gene TRBJ1-1; D is uncertain. The CDR3 runs 19 residues. CDR1 is MNHEY, CDR2 SMNVEV, per germline (reference sequence). V dropped 3 bases and J dropped 1 base, with 24 bases sitting between them. The CDR3 loop reads CASSFSGFAAASKNTEAFF. DNA of the CDR3: TGTGCCAGCAGTTTCAGCGGGTTCGCGGCTGCGTCGAAGAACACTGAAGCTTTCTTT.

The CDR3 nucleotides read TGTGCCAGCAGCGTCGGACACATCTATGGCTACACCTTC. Translating it yields CASSVGHIYGYTF. The V and J genes are TRBV5-6 and TRBJ1-2; possibly TRBD1 for D (5 bases). Trimming removed 4 bases from V and 4 bases from J, with 11 bases in between. This CDR3 contains 13 residues. Germline loops: CDR1 SGHDT, CDR2 YYEEEE.

This sequence joins TRBV19 and TRBJ1-1; D might be TRBD1 (6 bases). The CDR3 totals 15 residues. Trimming took 5 bases from V and 8 from J, leaving 21 bases between them. Germline V lookup: CDR1 LNHDA, CDR2 SQIVND (reference sequence). In DNA, the CDR3 is TGTGCCAGTAGTCGGTTGGAGGGAGGGGGGACCGAAGCTTTCTTT. It encodes CASSRLEGGGTEAFF.

This clone was detected only a few times. The V call is TRBV6-1, the J call TRBJ2-7; 9 bases are shared with TRBD2. The germline V gene encodes CDR1 MNHNS and CDR2 SASEGT. There are 18 residues in the CDR3. V lost 4 bases to trimming and J lost 0 bases; unmatched junction nucleotides: 13. DNA for the CDR3: TGTGCCAGCAGTGGGAACCCTCTGGCGGGAGGGTTCTCCTACGAGCAGTACTTC. Amino acids: CASSGNPLAGGFSYEQYF.

V and J are TRBV14 and TRBJ2-7, with 8 positions matching TRBD1. V dropped 0 bases and J dropped 2; count of bases not matched to a gene: 3. Per germline, CDR1 SGHDN and CDR2 FVKESK. The CDR3 is 15 amino acids. The CDR3 DNA reads TGTGCCAGCAGCCAAGAGGCAGGGGGCGCCTACGAGCAGTACTTC. It yields the protein CASSQEAGGAYEQYF.

The chain combines TRBV4-3 with TRBJ1-1; D uncertain. Trimming removed 4 bases from V and 0 bases from J, with 6 bases in between. The CDR3 is 13 amino acids. Germline V gene data show CDR1 as LGHNA and CDR2 as YSLEER. The CDR3 region has the DNA TGCGCCAGCAGCCCGTCGGTGAACACTGAAGCTTTCTTT. This translates into CASSPSVNTEAFF.

This chain uses TRBV30 with TRBJ1-4; the match to TRBD1 covers 8 bases. V trimming: 3 bases; J trimming: 7 bases; junction bases outside the gene matches: 16. Germline V CDR1 and CDR2: GTSNPN, SVGIG (reference sequence). The CDR3 has 17 amino acids. CDR3 DNA sequence: TGTGCCTGGAGCCGAGTTTACGGGACAGGATTGATTGAAAAACTGTTTTTT. Translation gives CAWSRVYGTGLIEKLFF.

The chain links TRBV7-2 to TRBJ1-5, with a tentative D call TRBD1 (6 bases). Trimming pared 4 bases from V and 6 bases from J, leaving 7 bases between. Germline values: CDR1 SGHTA, CDR2 FQGNSA. CDR3 length: 12 residues. CDR3 protein: CASSSGVQPQHF. The CDR3 region has the DNA TGTGCCAGCAGCTCAGGGGTTCAGCCCCAGCATTTT.

This clone was counted once. The chain is built from TRBV2 and TRBJ1-1; D might be TRBD1 (6 bases). The V gene lost 8 bases and the J gene lost 7 bases, with 20 bases spanning the gap. The CDR3 length is 14 residues. Germline V gene lookup returns CDR1 SNHLY and CDR2 FYNNEI. CDR3 amino acids: CASGGPTGILEAFF. The CDR3 nucleotides are TGTGCCAGCGGGGGACCCACAGGGATCCTTGAAGCTTTCTTT.

This clone was seen once. This chain connects TRBV11-2 to TRBJ2-7, with a weak D call TRBD1 (5 bases). The V gene's germline CDR1 is SGHAT and CDR2 FQNNGV. The CDR3 consists of 15 residues. The ends were cut back, 2 bases at V and 5 bases at J, with 16 bases in the middle. CDR3 sequence: CASSLLSGPVDEQYF. The CDR3 nucleotides are TGTGCCAGCAGCTTATTATCAGGGCCGGTCGACGAGCAGTACTTC.

The chain is built from TRBV7-8 and TRBJ1-4, with 8 bases identical to TRBD1. V shed 5 bases, J shed 8 bases, and the junction held 19 bases outside the gene matches. The CDR3 runs to 18 residues. Germline V gives CDR1 SGHVS, CDR2 FQNEAQ. The CDR3 spells CASSPHREHRGTGEKLFF. Written as DNA, the CDR3 is TGTGCCAGCAGCCCACACAGGGAGCACAGGGGGACGGGGGAAAAACTGTTTTTT.

CDR3 loop: CASSSDRERNQPQHF. The CDR3 bases are TGTGCCAGCAGCAGCGACAGGGAGAGAAATCAGCCCCAGCATTTT. V is TRBV6-5 and J is TRBJ1-5; 7 bases are shared with TRBD1. Trimming took 6 bases from V and 4 from J; bases not matched to a gene: 9. The V gene's germline CDR1 is MNHEY and CDR2 SVGAGI. CDR3 length: 15 amino acids.

CDR3 sequence reads: CASSVAGGSYEQYF. CDR3 DNA: TGTGCCAGTAGTGTCGCAGGGGGCTCCTACGAGCAGTACTTC. This chain links TRBV19 with TRBJ2-7; 7 bases are shared with TRBD1. Germline assignment: CDR1 LNHDA and CDR2 SQIVND (reference sequence). This CDR3 region has 14 residues. The junction had 4 bases not matched to a gene; V was cut back by 5 bases and J by 0 bases.

This chain links TRBV29-1 with TRBJ2-3; 10 bases agree with TRBD1. This CDR3 comprises 16 residues. Germline trimming cut 2 bases from V and 2 bases from J; bases unmatched to any gene: 7. Germline lookup yields CDR1 SQVTM and CDR2 ANQGSEA. The CDR3 spells CSVEKTGGRFTDTQYF. Here the CDR3 DNA reads TGCAGCGTTGAAAAGACAGGGGGCAGATTCACAGATACGCAGTATTTT.

The chain employs TRBV30 and TRBJ1-1, with 12 bases matching TRBD1. The CDR3 is made up of 13 amino acids. The V gene's germline CDR1 is GTSNPN and CDR2 SVGIG (reference sequence). Trimming cost V 2 bases and J 10 bases; bases outside gene matches: 5. The CDR3 spells CAWSQGQGAGAFF. Written as DNA, the CDR3 is TGTGCCTGGAGTCAGGGACAGGGGGCTGGAGCTTTCTTT.

This chain uses TRBV9 with TRBJ1-1; 9 nucleotides match TRBD1. This CDR3 is built from 17 residues. The V gene end was trimmed by 2 bases and the J gene end by 1 base; junction bases not matched to a gene: 9. CDR1 SGDLS and CDR2 YYNGEE come from the germline V gene. Here the CDR3 DNA reads TGTGCCAGCAGCGTTGGGACAGGGTACGCCGGGAACACTGAAGCTTTCTTT. It yields the protein CASSVGTGYAGNTEAFF.

J is TRBJ2-3 and V is TRBV5-1, with TRBD2 matching over 14 bases. Trimming took 7 bases from V and 3 from J; bases not matched to a gene: 1. This CDR3 spans 14 amino acids. In germline, CDR1 is SGHRS, CDR2 YFSETQ. CDR3 residues: CASGTSGSTDTQYF. The CDR3 region has the DNA TGCGCCAGCGGGACTAGCGGGAGTACAGATACGCAGTATTTT.

The rearrangement joins TRBV7-9 to TRBJ2-6; no firm D call. Germline-derived CDR1 and CDR2 are SEHNR and FQNEAQ (reference sequence). V dropped 5 bases and J dropped 4 bases, with 6 bases sitting between them. The CDR3 is 13 residues long. The CDR3 coding sequence is TGTGCCAGCAGCCAGGCGGGGGCCAACGTCCTGACTTTC. Translation: CASSQAGANVLTF. Filled out from reference TRBV7-9 and TRBJ2-6, the complete variable domain reads DTGVSQNPRHKITKRGQNVTFRCDPISEHNRLYWYRQTLGQGPEFLTYFQNEAQLEKSRLLSDRFSAERPKGSFSTLEIQRTEQGDSAMYLCASSQAGANVLTFGAGSRLTVL.

The chain combines TRBV7-2 with TRBJ1-2, with TRBD1 as a possible D gene (5 bases). CDR1 and CDR2 (germline): SGHTA, FQGNSA. The ends were cut back, 5 bases at V and 3 bases at J, with 13 bases in the middle. This CDR3 region has 14 residues. CDR3 bases: TGTGCCAGCAGCGTTCCGGACACGCACTATGGCTACACCTTC. Amino acids: CASSVPDTHYGYTF.